These T cell receptor beta chains were read from a single sample in a study of blood T cell repertoires in COVID-19. Repertoires were generated with immunoSEQ multiplex PCR, while TCRdb's copy carries only in-frame clones and drops some. This sample has 350,000 to 400,000 clones; about 90% occur once, and the top ten carry 1.5% to 2%. What was sequenced was PBMCs or T cells enriched from blood (not recorded which). These receptors originate from a woman aged 25 to 45 who had recovered from COVID-19. CDR3s include the opening cysteine and the closing phenylalanine or tryptophan. Each record gives: D gene, J gene, V gene, CDR3 protein. A D gene is named only where the DNA matches it firmly.

d_gene: .
j_gene: TRBJ2-1
v_gene: TRBV6-6
CDR3aa: CASRDSTNEQFF

d_gene: .
j_gene: TRBJ1-2
v_gene: TRBV3-1/TRBV3-2
CDR3aa: CASSQAENGYTF

d_gene: .
j_gene: TRBJ2-3
v_gene: TRBV5-5
CDR3aa: CASSLVAASADTQYF

d_gene: .
j_gene: TRBJ2-1
v_gene: TRBV29-1
CDR3aa: CSVARGPYNEQFF

d_gene: TRBD1
j_gene: TRBJ2-1
v_gene: TRBV18
CDR3aa: CASSPSDRVRDEQFF

d_gene: .
j_gene: TRBJ2-7
v_gene: TRBV4-3
CDR3aa: CASSQGRVSPYEQYF

d_gene: .
j_gene: TRBJ2-1
v_gene: TRBV5-4
CDR3aa: CASTRTPLLDKSYNEQFF

d_gene: TRBD2
j_gene: TRBJ2-7
v_gene: TRBV10-2
CDR3aa: CATRSGTSYSEQYF

d_gene: TRBD1
j_gene: TRBJ2-2
v_gene: TRBV4-3
CDR3aa: CASSQYPGQGNTGELFF

d_gene: .
j_gene: TRBJ2-2
v_gene: TRBV5-6
CDR3aa: CASSFSLASELFF

d_gene: TRBD1
j_gene: TRBJ2-7
v_gene: TRBV19
CDR3aa: CASQPGQGVYEQYF

d_gene: .
j_gene: TRBJ2-7
v_gene: TRBV29-1
CDR3aa: CSAKQDTLYEQYF

d_gene: .
j_gene: TRBJ1-6
v_gene: TRBV5-3
CDR3aa: CARDQGSYNSPLHF

d_gene: TRBD2
j_gene: TRBJ2-7
v_gene: TRBV12-5
CDR3aa: CASGLVLGRTNPYEQYF

d_gene: .
j_gene: TRBJ1-6
v_gene: TRBV7-9
CDR3aa: CASSLGSAGTANSPLHF

d_gene: .
j_gene: TRBJ2-2
v_gene: TRBV27
CDR3aa: CASSLGRSSGELFF

d_gene: TRBD2
j_gene: TRBJ2-3
v_gene: TRBV6-4
CDR3aa: CASSESSGGATDTQYF

d_gene: .
j_gene: TRBJ1-1
v_gene: TRBV11-2
CDR3aa: CASSLSLSARGTEAFF

d_gene: .
j_gene: TRBJ1-6
v_gene: TRBV9
CDR3aa: CASSPRRWGSPLHF

d_gene: .
j_gene: TRBJ2-1
v_gene: TRBV9
CDR3aa: CASSRTLAASYNEQFF

d_gene: .
j_gene: TRBJ2-7
v_gene: TRBV7-9
CDR3aa: CASRYSGEGEQYF

d_gene: .
j_gene: TRBJ1-2
v_gene: TRBV18
CDR3aa: CASSPDSLYGYTF

d_gene: TRBD1
j_gene: TRBJ1-5
v_gene: TRBV6-2/TRBV6-3
CDR3aa: CASSLDWTGISFQPQHF

d_gene: TRBD2
j_gene: TRBJ2-3
v_gene: TRBV5-4
CDR3aa: CASSFTSGGATQYF

d_gene: TRBD1
j_gene: TRBJ1-3
v_gene: TRBV3-1/TRBV3-2
CDR3aa: CASSSGQNSGNTIYF

d_gene: TRBD1
j_gene: TRBJ2-1
v_gene: TRBV24-1
CDR3aa: CATSGREGAHWDEQFF

d_gene: .
j_gene: TRBJ2-2
v_gene: TRBV29-1
CDR3aa: CSVVMGRVSGELFF

d_gene: TRBD2
j_gene: TRBJ2-1
v_gene: TRBV5-1
CDR3aa: CASSSAGGPVEQFF

d_gene: TRBD1
j_gene: TRBJ2-1
v_gene: TRBV7-9
CDR3aa: CASSTGTGSNEQFF

d_gene: TRBD1
j_gene: TRBJ2-7
v_gene: TRBV27
CDR3aa: CASGGGDRGFHEQYF

d_gene: .
j_gene: TRBJ2-3
v_gene: TRBV18
CDR3aa: CASSPGGGSDTQYF

d_gene: .
j_gene: TRBJ2-1
v_gene: TRBV18
CDR3aa: CASSPGANPYNEQFF

d_gene: .
j_gene: TRBJ1-5
v_gene: TRBV30
CDR3aa: CAWSGGFGNQPQHF

d_gene: TRBD2
j_gene: TRBJ2-3
v_gene: TRBV5-1
CDR3aa: CASSLTSGGARDTQYF

d_gene: .
j_gene: TRBJ2-1
v_gene: TRBV6-2/TRBV6-3
CDR3aa: CASSYTDNEQFF

d_gene: .
j_gene: TRBJ2-7
v_gene: TRBV11-2
CDR3aa: CASSSARGYEQYF

d_gene: TRBD1
j_gene: TRBJ1-4
v_gene: TRBV11-3
CDR3aa: CASSLEEVGGQGATNEKLFF

d_gene: TRBD1
j_gene: TRBJ2-4
v_gene: TRBV27
CDR3aa: CASGQGYNIQYF

d_gene: TRBD1
j_gene: TRBJ1-1
v_gene: TRBV2
CDR3aa: CASTGTDLNTEAFF

d_gene: .
j_gene: TRBJ1-2
v_gene: TRBV19
CDR3aa: CASSIGPGEAFLLGYGYTF

d_gene: .
j_gene: TRBJ2-3
v_gene: TRBV28
CDR3aa: CASSLLLAGSTDTQYF

d_gene: .
j_gene: TRBJ2-7
v_gene: TRBV21-1
CDR3aa: CASGLAGIHEQYF

d_gene: .
j_gene: TRBJ1-1
v_gene: TRBV29-1
CDR3aa: CSADTRNTEAFF

d_gene: .
j_gene: TRBJ1-1
v_gene: TRBV13
CDR3aa: CASSFRSRTSEAFF

d_gene: .
j_gene: TRBJ1-4
v_gene: TRBV7-7
CDR3aa: CASSLGGGTANEKLFF

d_gene: .
j_gene: TRBJ1-1
v_gene: TRBV30
CDR3aa: CAWSDRLGTEAFF

d_gene: TRBD1
j_gene: TRBJ1-2
v_gene: TRBV4-1
CDR3aa: CASSQSQGAQDGYTF

d_gene: TRBD1
j_gene: TRBJ1-6
v_gene: TRBV5-1
CDR3aa: CASSFAGQGVSLNSPLHF

d_gene: .
j_gene: TRBJ2-3
v_gene: TRBV9
CDR3aa: CASSVAAGGDTQYF

d_gene: .
j_gene: TRBJ2-1
v_gene: TRBV9
CDR3aa: CASSPDKSSYNEQFF